The clone carrying this TCR beta chain was counted many times. The antigen is unknown. With 7 bases clipped from V and 4 bases from J, the junction kept 3 bases outside the gene matches. Germline V gene lookup returns CDR1 SQVTM and CDR2 ANQGSEA. CDR3 length: 12 amino acids. This sample is drawn from a study of prognosis after radiotherapy for stage I lung cancer. Peripheral blood samples of about 6.2 milliliters were drawn at each of two time points. Whole-study findings and limits: Divergent TRBV and TRBJ gene usage has reportedly been observed between patients with and without metastases.

Genomic DNA provided the template from which TCR beta CDR3 was amplified by two-round multiplex PCR. The use of primers specific to each TRBV and TRBJ gene characterized first-round PCR. TCRdb re-called the multiplex PCR reads with MiXCR, one entry per CDR3 protein. The sample includes about 20,000 distinct CDR3 sequences, about 40% of them seen just once. This receptor was obtained from a donor at least 50 years old with non-small cell lung cancer. This chain uses TRBV29-1 with TRBJ1-1; 10 bases agree with TRBD1. The sequences come from PBMCs, collected before or after stereotactic body radiation therapy (not recorded which). The CDR3 bases are TGCAGCGACCGGACAGGGGGCACTGAAGCTTTCTTT. Protein: CSDRTGGTEAFF.